The 29 T cell receptor beta chains reported below all come from one sample, sequenced in a study of sequential checkpoint blockade in melanoma (dated by TCRdb to the late 2010s). To prepare the library, the immunoSEQ multiplex PCR assay was applied. TCRdb limited this immuneACCESS table to in-frame rearrangements with V and J called. A share of clones is missing; checked studies link under half to unresolved V genes, and the rest is unexplained. This sample lists tens of thousands of clones; approximately 84% were detected once. The ten most abundant clones make up 4.5% to 7% of the sample. Per the publication, the treatment or condition label means: randomized to nivolumab then ipilimumab (arm A) or the reverse (arm B). The sequenced sample was CD8+ T cells sorted from blood (inferred from file names), obtained from a patient given nivolumab and ipilimumab in sequence. These receptors were collected from a human donor with melanoma.

The rearrangement joins TRBV4-1 to TRBJ2-1, with TRBD2 matching over 10 bases. Germline values: CDR1 MGHRA, CDR2 YSYEKL. This CDR3 is 18 amino acids long. V lost 0 bases to trimming and J lost 2 bases; unmatched junction nucleotides: 7. CDR3 residues: CASSQEERGGTTYNEQFF. The CDR3 DNA reads as TGCGCCAGCAGCCAAGAGGAGCGGGGGGGCACCACCTACAATGAGCAGTTCTTC.

The CDR3 DNA reads TGCAGCGTTGAATCCGAGTCTGGAAACACCATATATTTT. Translating it yields CSVESESGNTIYF. The chain combines TRBV29-1 with TRBJ1-3; D unresolved. CDR3 length: 13 amino acids. V dropped 2 bases and J dropped 1 base, with 6 bases sitting between them. In germline, CDR1 is SQVTM, CDR2 ANQGSEA.

The V and J genes are TRBV11-2 and TRBJ2-7; 8 bases are a match to TRBD1. The trim removed 4 bases at V and 4 bases at J, leaving 6 bases unmatched. Germline assignment: CDR1 SGHAT and CDR2 FQNNGV. The CDR3 sequence is 14 residues long. This CDR3 is CASSWGQEMYEQYF. The CDR3 nucleotides read TGTGCCAGCAGCTGGGGACAGGAGATGTACGAGCAGTACTTC.

The chain has TRBV29-1 and TRBJ2-1, with a tentative D call TRBD2 (5 bases). CDR1 is SQVTM, CDR2 ANQGSEA, per germline. V lost 8 bases, J lost 1 base, and 12 bases lay in between. The CDR3 has 13 amino acids. The CDR3 protein is CSWRVRSYNEQFF. The CDR3, as DNA: TGCAGCTGGCGGGTAAGATCCTACAATGAGCAGTTCTTC.

This clone was counted between two and nine times. The V gene is TRBV7-9, the J gene TRBJ2-7; tentatively, D is TRBD2 (6 bases). This CDR3 region has 18 residues. CDR1 and CDR2 from the germline V gene are SEHNR and FQNEAQ (reference sequence). Trimming cost V 4 bases and J 2 bases, with 24 bases left between them. The CDR3 here is CASSSQIPDGGHPYEQYF. The CDR3 DNA follows: TGTGCCAGCAGCTCCCAAATCCCCGACGGGGGTCATCCCTACGAGCAGTACTTC.

The chain uses TRBV11-2 and TRBJ2-7; D is possibly TRBD1 (5 bases). The germline V gene encodes CDR1 SGHAT and CDR2 FQNNGV. The germline V and J ends were trimmed by 3 bases and 4 bases, with 10 bases remaining between them. The length of the CDR3 is 13 residues. The CDR3 region is CASSLEQAYEQYF. As DNA, the CDR3 is TGTGCCAGCAGCTTGGAACAGGCGTACGAGCAGTACTTC.

V gene TRBV7-9 combines with J gene TRBJ1-5, with unresolved D. Germline-derived CDR1 and CDR2 are SEHNR and FQNEAQ (reference sequence). The CDR3 sequence is 14 residues long. V shed 5 bases and J shed 4 bases, with 12 bases lying between them. The CDR3 DNA reads as TGTGCCAGCAGCCACCGGGATCTTAATCAGCCCCAGCATTTT. Translated: CASSHRDLNQPQHF.

This clone was seen once. The rearrangement links TRBV13 to TRBJ2-1; TRBD2 matches 8 bases. V shed 1 base and J 6 bases; nucleotides not matched to a gene: 2. The CDR3 is made up of 14 amino acids. Per the germline V gene, CDR1 is PRHDT and CDR2 is FYEKMQ (reference sequence). The CDR3 sequence: CASSLAGGSNEQFF. CDR3 sequence (DNA): TGTGCCAGCAGCTTAGCGGGGGGGAGCAATGAGCAGTTCTTC. The full variable domain, with the rest looked up from reference TRBV13 and TRBJ2-1, is AAGVIQSPRHLIKEKRETATLKCYPIPRHDTVYWYQQGPGQDPQFLISFYEKMQSDKGSIPDRFSAQQFSDYHSELNMSSLELGDSALYFCASSLAGGSNEQFFGPGTRLTVL.

V usage is TRBV7-6 and J usage is TRBJ1-1; D is possibly TRBD1 (5 bases). V lost 5 bases and J 1 base, leaving 11 bases between the germline ends. This CDR3 is 14 amino acids long. Per the germline V gene, CDR1 is SGHVS and CDR2 is FNYEAQ. CDR3 residues: CASSPGQGNTEAFF. The CDR3 coding sequence is TGTGCCAGCAGCCCAGGCCAGGGGAACACTGAAGCTTTCTTT. The variable domain in full, completed from reference TRBV7-6 and TRBJ1-1, reads GAGVSQSPRYKVTKRGQDVALRCDPISGHVSLYWYRQALGQGPEFLTYFNYEAQQDKSGLPNDRFSAERPEGSISTLTIQRTEQRDSAMYRCASSPGQGNTEAFFGQGTRLTVV.

In DNA form, the CDR3 reads TGTGCCAGCAGTCCCCTAGATTCGACCTACGAGCAGTACTTC. This encodes CASSPLDSTYEQYF. The chain is built from TRBV27 and TRBJ2-7; no clear D gene. Per the germline V gene, CDR1 is MNHEY and CDR2 is SMNVEV (reference sequence). CDR3 length: 14 residues. V lost 5 bases and J lost 2, with 13 bases in between.

The rearrangement uses TRBV9 and TRBJ2-1, with TRBD2 matching over 11 bases. The CDR3 loop spans 15 amino acids. Losses at the gene ends were 0 bases for V and 6 bases for J; bases not matched to a gene: 2. CDR1 and CDR2 (germline): SGDLS, YYNGEE. CDR3 sequence (DNA): TGTGCCAGCAGCGTAGGTAGCGGGAGGGCCAATGAGCAGTTCTTC. Amino acids: CASSVGSGRANEQFF.

The gene calls are TRBV5-4 and TRBJ2-7; 9 bases line up with TRBD1. This CDR3 spans 14 amino acids. Trimming took 3 bases from V and 6 from J; bases not matched to a gene: 7. CDR1 SGHNT and CDR2 YYREEE come from the germline V gene (reference sequence). CDR3 residues: CASSWGDRVGEQYF. CDR3 nucleotide sequence: TGTGCCAGCAGCTGGGGGGACAGGGTTGGCGAGCAGTACTTC.

The chain combines TRBV7-6 with TRBJ2-7, with 9 bases lining up with TRBD1. The CDR3 runs to 14 residues. Germline CDR1 reads SGHVS; CDR2 reads FNYEAQ. V trimming: 3 bases; J trimming: 6 bases; junction bases outside the gene matches: 6. CDR3 protein: CASSFPQGAAEQYF. Here the CDR3 DNA reads TGTGCCAGCAGCTTCCCACAGGGGGCCGCCGAGCAGTACTTC.

The genes are TRBV19 and TRBJ2-1; 7 bases are shared with TRBD1. Trimming took 0 bases from V and 4 from J; bases not matched to a gene: 3. This CDR3 has 15 residues. Germline assignment: CDR1 LNHDA and CDR2 SQIVND (reference sequence). The DNA of the CDR3 is TGTGCCAGTAGTATAGACCGACAGGGATACAATGAGCAGTTCTTC. It is translated as CASSIDRQGYNEQFF.

The chain joins TRBV11-1 to TRBJ2-1; 9 nucleotides match TRBD2. The CDR3 covers 17 residues. Per the germline V gene, CDR1 is SGHAT and CDR2 is FQDESV (reference sequence). The V segment lost 2 bases and the J segment 2 bases; nucleotides outside the gene matches: 7. Here the CDR3 DNA reads TGTGCCAGCAGCTTAAGTGGCTCTAGCGGGGCCTACAATGAGCAGTTCTTC. It yields the protein CASSLSGSSGAYNEQFF. The full variable domain, completed using reference TRBV11-1 and TRBJ2-1, is EAEVAQSPRYKITEKSQAVAFWCDPISGHATLYWYRQILGQGPELLVQFQDESVVDDSQLPKDRFSAERLKGVDSTLKIQPAELGDSAMYLCASSLSGSSGAYNEQFFGPGTRLTVL.

The chain employs TRBV7-9 and TRBJ1-1; 7 bases line up with TRBD1. The CDR3 consists of 19 residues. The germline CDR1 and CDR2 sequences are SEHNR and FQNEAQ (reference sequence). Trimming removed 3 bases from V and 3 bases from J; junction bases left unmatched: 19. CDR3 amino acids: CASSFYRGLIPMLDTEAFF. The CDR3 DNA sequence: TGTGCCAGCAGCTTCTACAGGGGTTTAATTCCCATGTTGGACACTGAAGCTTTCTTT.

This clone was seen only once. The rearrangement uses TRBV27 and TRBJ2-7; 10 bases agree with TRBD2. This CDR3 contains 18 residues. The J segment lost 2 bases and the V segment lost 6 bases, leaving 16 bases of the junction unmatched. Looked up from germline, CDR1 is MNHEY and CDR2 is SMNVEV (reference sequence). In nucleotides, the CDR3 is TGTGCCAGCAGAGTTTATGGGACCCGACTAGCGGGCACCTACGAGCAGTACTTC. This encodes CASRVYGTRLAGTYEQYF.

This chain links TRBV27 with TRBJ1-5, with a tentative D call TRBD1 (5 bases). Germline V CDR1 and CDR2: MNHEY, SMNVEV (reference sequence). V gave up 8 bases and J gave up 5 bases, with 16 bases separating them. The CDR3 contains 14 residues. CDR3 sequence (DNA): TGTGCCAGCTCCGTGGGGGGAGGCCATCAGCCCCAGCATTTT. It translates to CASSVGGGHQPQHF.

The chain uses TRBV5-4 and TRBJ2-7; 9 nucleotides line up with TRBD1. In germline, CDR1 is SGHNT, CDR2 YYREEE (reference sequence). The CDR3 has 14 amino acids. J lost 4 bases, V lost 4 bases, and 6 bases had no gene match. The DNA for the CDR3 is TGTGCCAGCAGCCCCGGGACAGGGAATTACGAGCAGTACTTC. Its translation: CASSPGTGNYEQYF.

This clone is a singleton in its sample. The chain employs TRBV9 and TRBJ2-1, with 10 bases matching TRBD1. Per the germline V gene, CDR1 is SGDLS and CDR2 is YYNGEE. The CDR3 has 15 amino acids. The V segment lost 3 bases and the J segment 6 bases; nucleotides outside the gene matches: 6. CDR3 coding DNA: TGTGCCAGCAGCGCCCGGGACAGGGGTCTCAATGAGCAGTTCTTC. Translating it yields CASSARDRGLNEQFF.

CDR3 residues: CASSSGTGNNEQFF. For the CDR3, the DNA is TGCGCCAGCAGCTCGGGGACAGGAAACAATGAGCAGTTCTTC. V usage is TRBV5-1 and J usage is TRBJ2-1, with 8 nucleotides matching TRBD1. There are 14 residues in the CDR3. Trimming removed 3 bases from V and 5 bases from J; junction bases left unmatched: 4. Per germline, CDR1 SGHRS and CDR2 YFSETQ. The full variable domain, in which reference TRBV5-1 and TRBJ2-1 provide the parts outside the CDR3, is KAGVTQTPRYLIKTRGQQVTLSCSPISGHRSVSWYQQTPGQGLQFLFEYFSETQRNKGNFPGRFSGRQFSNSRSEMNVSTLELGDSALYLCASSSGTGNNEQFFGPGTRLTVL.

This clone counts as medium-sized. The chain recombines TRBV7-2 with TRBJ1-1; weak D call: TRBD1 (5 bases). CDR1 is SGHTA, CDR2 FQGNSA, per germline. The CDR3 consists of 13 residues. Deletions cut 3 bases from V and 7 bases from J, with 12 bases between. The CDR3 protein is CASSFFAGVEAFF. DNA of the CDR3: TGTGCCAGCAGCTTCTTTGCGGGGGTTGAAGCTTTCTTT.

This clone is termed medium-sized. The V call is TRBV19, the J call TRBJ2-6; 7 nucleotides line up with TRBD2. The CDR3 runs 18 residues. With V trimmed by 3 bases and J by 0 bases, 8 bases remained unmatched. The germline V gene encodes CDR1 LNHDA and CDR2 SQIVND (reference sequence). The CDR3: CASSMGGTQSSGANVLTF. CDR3 DNA sequence: TGTGCCAGTAGTATGGGGGGGACCCAGAGCTCTGGGGCCAACGTCCTGACTTTC.

The J gene is TRBJ1-2, the V gene TRBV27; D may be TRBD1 (5 bases). Germline V gene data show CDR1 as MNHEY and CDR2 as SMNVEV (reference sequence). The CDR3 sequence is 13 residues long. Trimming took off 4 bases at V and 5 bases at J, with 11 bases between the two ends. The CDR3 sequence: CASSSYQGYGYTF. Here the CDR3 DNA reads TGTGCCAGCAGTTCCTACCAGGGTTATGGCTACACCTTC.

The V call is TRBV5-6, the J call TRBJ2-1, with 11 bases aligning to TRBD2. V shed 4 bases and J 4 bases; nucleotides not matched to a gene: 7. This CDR3 is built from 16 residues. Germline CDR1 is SGHDT and CDR2 is YYEEEE. The CDR3 here is CASSLAGGGMYNEQFF. The CDR3 coding sequence is TGTGCCAGCAGCCTAGCGGGAGGAGGTATGTACAATGAGCAGTTCTTC. The full variable domain, its missing parts supplied by reference TRBV5-6 and TRBJ2-1, is DAGVTQSPTHLIKTRGQQVTLRCSPKSGHDTVSWYQQALGQGPQFIFQYYEEEERQRGNFPDRFSGHQFPNYSSELNVNALLLGDSALYLCASSLAGGGMYNEQFFGPGTRLTVL.

V and J are TRBV9 and TRBJ2-1; TRBD1 might be the D (6 bases). Germline CDR1 and CDR2: SGDLS and YYNGEE. The CDR3 loop spans 16 amino acids. V dropped 3 bases and J dropped 1 base, with 14 bases sitting between them. CDR3 DNA: TGTGCCAGCAGCGGGGGGCGGGTCCTATCCTACAATGAGCAGTTCTTC. Its translation is CASSGGRVLSYNEQFF.

This clone appeared a few times. V gene TRBV19 combines with J gene TRBJ2-7; 9 bases line up with TRBD1. The CDR3 length is 15 residues. Germline assignment: CDR1 LNHDA and CDR2 SQIVND (reference sequence). Trimming removed 6 bases from V and 3 bases from J; junction bases left unmatched: 9. This CDR3 is CASSHEGQGNYEQYF. In nucleotides, the CDR3 is TGTGCCAGTAGCCATGAGGGACAGGGAAACTACGAGCAGTACTTC.

The chain carries TRBV19 and TRBJ1-2; TRBD1 is a possible D gene (6 bases). The CDR3 runs to 13 residues. The germline V gene has CDR1 LNHDA and CDR2 SQIVND (reference sequence). V dropped 8 bases and J dropped 8 bases, with 18 bases sitting between them. The CDR3 DNA reads as TGTGCCAGTTTTAAGGACAGCCTCAGGGGCTACACCTTC. This translates into CASFKDSLRGYTF. Combining the CDR3 with reference TRBV19 and TRBJ1-2 gives the whole variable domain DGGITQSPKYLFRKEGQNVTLSCEQNLNHDAMYWYRQDPGQGLRLIYYSQIVNDFQKGDIAEGYSVSREKKESFPLTVTSAQKNPTAFYLCASFKDSLRGYTFGSGTRLTVV.

The rearrangement joins TRBV6-4 to TRBJ2-2, with 10 bases aligning to TRBD1. CDR3 length: 14 residues. Trimming removed 2 bases from V and 6 bases from J; junction bases left unmatched: 0. Germline CDR1 reads MRHNA; CDR2 reads SNTAGT. The CDR3 DNA sequence: TGTGCCAGCAGTGACGGGACAGGGGCCGGGGAGCTGTTTTTT. Its translation is CASSDGTGAGELFF.